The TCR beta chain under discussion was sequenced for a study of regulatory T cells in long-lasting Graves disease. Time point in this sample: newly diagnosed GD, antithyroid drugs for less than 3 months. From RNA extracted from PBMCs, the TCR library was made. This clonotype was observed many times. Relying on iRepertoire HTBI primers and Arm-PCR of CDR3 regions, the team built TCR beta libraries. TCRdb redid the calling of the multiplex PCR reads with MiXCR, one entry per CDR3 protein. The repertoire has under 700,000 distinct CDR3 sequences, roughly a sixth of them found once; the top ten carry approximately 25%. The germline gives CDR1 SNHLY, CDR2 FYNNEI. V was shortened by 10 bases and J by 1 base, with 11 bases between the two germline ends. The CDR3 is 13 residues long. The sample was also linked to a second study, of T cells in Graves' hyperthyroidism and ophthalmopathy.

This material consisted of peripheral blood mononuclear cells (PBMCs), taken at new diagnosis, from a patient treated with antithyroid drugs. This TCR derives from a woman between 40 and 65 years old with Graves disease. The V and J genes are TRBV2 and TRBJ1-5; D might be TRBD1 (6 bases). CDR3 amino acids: CAIGQKSNQPQHF. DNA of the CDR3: TGTGCCATCGGACAGAAGAGCAATCAGCCCCAGCATTTT.